The sequence of this T cell receptor (beta chain) was determined in a study of T cells in localized non-small cell lung cancer. CDR3 size: 13 residues. In germline, CDR1 is GTSNPN, CDR2 SVGIG (reference sequence). V was shortened by 3 bases and J by 1 base, with 9 bases between the two germline ends. Findings and caveats of the study: With higher T cell density in blood came longer overall survival. The appearance of a median around 57 of the top 100 tumor clones was seen in adjacent lung. Uninvolved neighboring lung showed the greatest T cell clonality, exceeding tumor. Because only a single region of the tumor was sequenced, heterogeneity remains possible.

This clone has just a few counts. Its antigen is still unknown. The method was immunoSEQ multiplex PCR; TCRdb's version includes in-frame clones alone and lacks a portion of them. The data contain a few thousand clones, roughly 45% of them singletons. The chain links TRBV30 to TRBJ1-1; the D gene is possibly TRBD1 (5 bases). The source is a man aged 35 to 69 with stage I lung adenocarcinoma. Here the sequenced sample was lung tumor tissue, taken before any cancer treatment. CDR3 coding DNA: TGTGCCTGGAGCGGGACGGGGAACACTGAAGCTTTCTTT. This encodes CAWSGTGNTEAFF. Together with reference TRBV30 and TRBJ1-1, the CDR3 gives the full variable domain: SQTIHQWPATLVQPVGSPLSLECTVEGTSNPNLYWYRQAAGRGLQLLFYSVGIGQISSEVPQNLSASRPQDRQFILSSKKLLLSDSGFYLCAWSGTGNTEAFFGQGTRLTVV.